This T cell receptor (beta chain) comes out of a study of blood T cell repertoires in COVID-19. Background on the study: Samples came from the United States, Italy and Spain, spanning acute and convalescent COVID-19.

V was cut by 6 bases and J by 5 bases, with 16 bases left in between. Germline-derived CDR1 and CDR2 are SNHLY and FYNNEI. The CDR3 runs to 14 residues. Original analysis: It was from reference gene primer amplification that nucleated cell counts were estimated. Method: immunoSEQ multiplex PCR; TCRdb's copy keeps in-frame clones and lacks some. D and trimming come from the DNA, and the V and J calls and clone size come from that table. The sample records 110,000 to 150,000 clones, 75% to 90% being singletons. V gene TRBV2 combines with J gene TRBJ1-1; D possibly corresponds to TRBD1 (6 bases). This clonotype was obtained from a human donor in a cohort sampled during active COVID-19. Sequenced input: peripheral blood. The chain's CDR3 is CASRGAGWETEAFF. The DNA for the CDR3 is TGTGCCAGCAGGGGGGCAGGATGGGAGACTGAAGCTTTCTTT.